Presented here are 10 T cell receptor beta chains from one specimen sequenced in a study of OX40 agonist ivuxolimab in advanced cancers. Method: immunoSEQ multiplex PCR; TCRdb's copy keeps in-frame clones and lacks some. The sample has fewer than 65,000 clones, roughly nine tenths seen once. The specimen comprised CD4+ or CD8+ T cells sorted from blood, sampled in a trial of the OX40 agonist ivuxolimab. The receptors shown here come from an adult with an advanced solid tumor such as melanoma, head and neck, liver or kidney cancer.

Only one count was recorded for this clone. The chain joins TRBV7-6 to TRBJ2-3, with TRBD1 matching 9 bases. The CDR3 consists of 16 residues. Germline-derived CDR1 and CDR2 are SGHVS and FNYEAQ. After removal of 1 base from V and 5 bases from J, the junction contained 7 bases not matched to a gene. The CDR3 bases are TGTGCCAGCAGCTTAGGGTGGGGACAGGGTGAAGATACGCAGTATTTT. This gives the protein CASSLGWGQGEDTQYF.

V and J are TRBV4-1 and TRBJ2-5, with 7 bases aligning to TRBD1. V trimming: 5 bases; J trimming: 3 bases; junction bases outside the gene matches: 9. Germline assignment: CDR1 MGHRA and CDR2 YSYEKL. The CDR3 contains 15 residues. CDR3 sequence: CASSTGTASKETQYF. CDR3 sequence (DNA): TGCGCCAGCAGCACAGGGACAGCAAGTAAAGAGACCCAGTACTTC.

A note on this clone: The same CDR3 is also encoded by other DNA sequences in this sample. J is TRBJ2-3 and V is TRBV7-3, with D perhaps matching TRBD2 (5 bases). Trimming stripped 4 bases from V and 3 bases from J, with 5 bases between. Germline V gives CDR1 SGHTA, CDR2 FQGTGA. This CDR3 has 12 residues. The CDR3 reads CASSSGTDTQYF. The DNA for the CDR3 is TGTGCCAGCAGCTCGGGAACAGATACGCAGTATTTT.

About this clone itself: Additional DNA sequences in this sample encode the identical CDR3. The CDR3: CASSGGGYGYTF. The CDR3 DNA reads TGTGCCAGCAGTGGGGGCGGCTATGGCTACACCTTC. This chain uses TRBV2 with TRBJ1-2; D may be TRBD1 (5 bases). Germline CDR1 and CDR2: SNHLY and FYNNEI. The CDR3 has 12 amino acids. V was pared by 4 bases and J by 4 bases, with 7 bases between. Drawing the rest from reference TRBV2 and TRBJ1-2, the complete variable domain is EPEVTQTPSHQVTQMGQEVILRCVPISNHLYFYWYRQILGQKVEFLVSFYNNEISEKSEIFDDQFSVERPDGSNFTLKIRSTKLEDSAMYFCASSGGGYGYTFGSGTRLTVV.

CDR3: CASSGGSSETQYF. CDR3 nucleotides: TGTGCCAGCAGCGGTGGCAGTTCAGAGACCCAGTACTTC. This chain joins TRBV11-2 and TRBJ2-5; D unclear. The CDR3 consists of 13 residues. V was trimmed by 5 bases and J by 4 bases, leaving 11 bases between them. Germline V gene sequence: CDR1 SGHAT, CDR2 FQNNGV. Together with reference TRBV11-2 and TRBJ2-5, the CDR3 gives the full variable domain: EAGVAQSPRYKIIEKRQSVAFWCNPISGHATLYWYQQILGQGPKLLIQFQNNGVVDDSQLPKDRFSAERLKGVDSTLKIQPAKLEDSAVYLCASSGGSSETQYFGPGTRLLVL.

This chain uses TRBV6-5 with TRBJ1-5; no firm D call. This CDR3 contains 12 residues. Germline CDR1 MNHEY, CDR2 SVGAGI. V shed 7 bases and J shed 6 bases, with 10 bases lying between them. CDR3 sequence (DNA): TGTGCCAGCACTCAACCCAGTCAGCCCCAGCATTTT. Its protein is CASTQPSQPQHF.

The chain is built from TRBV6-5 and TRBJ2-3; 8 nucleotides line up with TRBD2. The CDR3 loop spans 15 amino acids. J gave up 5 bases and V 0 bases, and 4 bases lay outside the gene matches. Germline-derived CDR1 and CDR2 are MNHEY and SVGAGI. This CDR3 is CASSYSASGLDTQYF. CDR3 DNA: TGTGCCAGCAGTTACTCGGCTAGCGGGCTAGATACGCAGTATTTT.

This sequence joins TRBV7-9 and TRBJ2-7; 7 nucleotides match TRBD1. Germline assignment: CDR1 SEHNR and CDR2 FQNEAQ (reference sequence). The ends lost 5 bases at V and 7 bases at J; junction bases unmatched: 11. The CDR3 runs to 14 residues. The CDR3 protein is CASSTGTVDKEQYF. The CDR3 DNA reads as TGTGCCAGCAGCACCGGGACAGTCGACAAGGAGCAGTACTTC.

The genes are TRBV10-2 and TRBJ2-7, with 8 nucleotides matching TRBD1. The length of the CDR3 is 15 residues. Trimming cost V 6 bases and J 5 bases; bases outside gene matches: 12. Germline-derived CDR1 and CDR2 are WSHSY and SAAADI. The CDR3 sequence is CASSKEGQVHHEQYF. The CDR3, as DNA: TGCGCCAGCAGCAAAGAGGGACAGGTTCACCACGAGCAGTACTTC.

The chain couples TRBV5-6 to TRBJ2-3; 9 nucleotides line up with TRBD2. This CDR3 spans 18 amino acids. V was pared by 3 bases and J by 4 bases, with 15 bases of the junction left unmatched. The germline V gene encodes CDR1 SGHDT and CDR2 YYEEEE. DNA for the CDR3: TGTGCCAGCAGCTGGAGGGTCGGCGGGAGGGCCGGGGCAGATACGCAGTATTTT. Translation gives CASSWRVGGRAGADTQYF.